Listed below are T cell receptor beta chains from one sample, sequenced in a study of post-analysis software for immune sequencing data. From the PCR reads, TCRdb called clonotypes with MiXCR, one entry per CDR3 protein. The top ten clones hold around an eighth of a sample with a few hundred thousand distinct CDR3 sequences, over 35% of them seen once. The source material was blood. These receptors were taken from a girl between 10 and 17 years old with multiple sclerosis. Both conserved end residues are part of each CDR3. Each record gives: J gene, V gene, CDR3 protein.

TRBJ2-5 TRBV7-8 CASRGTDQETQYF
TRBJ2-7 TRBV4-1 CASSQVVLARPYEQYF
TRBJ2-6 TRBV4-1 CASSPPVRGVLTF
TRBJ2-7 TRBV28 CASSIYEQYF
TRBJ1-6 TRBV12-3/TRBV12-4 CASSRRGTGAGSYNSPLHF
TRBJ1-2 TRBV7-9 CASSLGGSKITYGYTF
TRBJ2-5 TRBV20-1 CSARDGGRGKTQYF
TRBJ2-1 TRBV21-1 CASSIRSDGYNEQFF
TRBJ2-1 TRBV2 CASNVPSGYNEQFF
TRBJ2-1 TRBV10-3 CAISAPGTGYNEQFF
TRBJ2-4 TRBV18 CASSPQGNKNIQYF
TRBJ2-7 TRBV5-1 CASSTPDYEQYF
TRBJ2-3 TRBV20-1 CSARDLSSGSTDTQYF
TRBJ2-6 TRBV27 CASRGRRTGANVLTF
TRBJ1-5 TRBV12-3/TRBV12-4 CASSSANQPQHF
TRBJ2-5 TRBV20-1 CSARTAGARETQYF
TRBJ1-1 TRBV6-5 CASGGYGTEAFF
TRBJ2-1 TRBV7-9 CASSLLVSSYNEQFF
TRBJ2-5 TRBV7-9 CASSSRTSGETQYF
TRBJ2-4 TRBV4-1 CASSPTGAKNIQYF
TRBJ1-1 TRBV7-9 CASSRRDRGPNTEAFF
TRBJ2-7 TRBV29-1 CSVVAGWAYEQYF
TRBJ1-1 TRBV3-1 CASSLMGSVEAFF
TRBJ2-2 TRBV5-1 CASSGTLNTGELFF
TRBJ2-1 TRBV4-1 CASSQDPDSSYNEQFF
TRBJ2-7 TRBV20-1 CSARDPWLNYEQYF
TRBJ1-4 TRBV4-1 CASSQDYRLNEKLFF
TRBJ2-1 TRBV12-3/TRBV12-4 CASTRGGGQFF
TRBJ2-5 TRBV6-6 CASIRNSGMWETQYF
TRBJ2-6 TRBV9 CASSPGTDSGANVLTF
TRBJ2-3 TRBV4-1 CASSQEGRDRDTQYF
TRBJ2-1 TRBV25-1 CASSETSGSSEQFF
TRBJ2-7 TRBV5-8 CASSFRDPNYEQYF
TRBJ2-3 TRBV5-1 CASSLTGTDTQYF
TRBJ2-7 TRBV7-3 CASSSTEGGQYF
TRBJ2-4 TRBV6-6 CASSYSIAVAKNIQYF
TRBJ2-7 TRBV5-1 CASSLGNRDRGGYEQYF
TRBJ2-1 TRBV12-3/TRBV12-4 CASSLWSGVNEQFF
TRBJ2-5 TRBV20-1 CSANRDNQETQYF
TRBJ1-6 TRBV7-3 CASSLGTINSPLHF
TRBJ2-1 TRBV20-1 CSARIAGGSNEQFF
TRBJ2-7 TRBV20-1 CSASSTRISYEQYF
TRBJ2-1 TRBV13 CASSLATYNEQFF
TRBJ2-5 TRBV7-2 CASSLRGQGQETQYF